This entry lists 28 T cell receptor beta chains sequenced from one sample in a study of tumor-infiltrating lymphocytes in primary liver carcinoma. Without any cell sorting, about 20-32 mg of bulk tissue yielded co-extracted RNA and DNA. TCR beta cDNA came from approximately 540 ng total RNA, primed with a constant-region primer. Slightly modified ARM-PCR with three nested multiplex PCR rounds yielded TCR beta libraries. With TRBV1-TRBV30 forward primers and a C-beta reverse primer, the first two PCR rounds were run for roughly 9 cycles each. MiXCR, applied by TCRdb to the multiplex PCR reads, yields one record per CDR3 protein. This sample has fewer than 80,000 distinct CDR3 sequences, with about three quarters found just once. What was sequenced was tumor-adjacent normal liver tissue. Receptors were obtained from a middle-aged man with primary liver carcinoma and hepatitis B virus infection.

Of note for this clonotype: This may stem from a read error, because a much larger clone lies one nucleotide away. The CDR3 spells CASSLFGRIYNGQFF. The CDR3 DNA follows: TGTGCCAGCAGTTTATTTGGTCGGATCTACAATGGGCAGTTCTTC. The chain joins TRBV28 to TRBJ2-1; no definite D call. The CDR3 runs 15 residues. Germline values: CDR1 MDHEN, CDR2 SYDVKM.

As regards this clonotype: Mismatch with germline at one junction end may stem from a read error. This sequence joins TRBV4-1 and TRBJ2-7; the D gene is possibly TRBD1 (6 bases). The CDR3 consists of 14 residues. Germline V gene sequence: CDR1 MGHRA, CDR2 YSYEKL. In nucleotides, the CDR3 is TGCGCCATCAGCCAAGCCCCAGGGGTCAACGATCAGTACTTC. As protein: CAISQAPGVNDQYF.

Remarks on this clonotype: The junction and the germline gene differ at one end; a read error may be behind it. V is TRBV11-2 and J is TRBJ2-1; 10 nucleotides match TRBD2. The germline V gene encodes CDR1 SGHAT and CDR2 FQNNGV. This CDR3 contains 16 residues. CDR3 bases: TGTGCCAGCAGCATACTTCCTAGCGGGAGTAACAATGGGCAGTGCTTC. It yields the protein CASSILPSGSNNGQCF.

About this clonotype itself: Mismatch with germline at one junction end may stem from a read error. J is TRBJ2-2 and V is TRBV5-6; D is possibly TRBD1 (6 bases). Germline CDR1 is SGHDT and CDR2 is YYEEEE. There are 15 residues in the CDR3. Here the CDR3 DNA reads TGTGTCAGCAGCTCCGGGGCAGGGGTGACCGGGGAGCAGTTTTTT. Translated, it gives CVSSSGAGVTGEQFF.

Note on this clonotype: Possible read error: a much larger clone is one base away. The rearrangement links TRBV16 to TRBJ1-1, with D maybe TRBD1 (6 bases). Trimming left V 3 bases short and J 3 bases short, with 23 bases between. Germline CDR1 is KGHSY and CDR2 is FQNENV. The CDR3 is 18 residues long. The CDR3 protein is CASSHSGTRKFGDTEAFF. In DNA, the CDR3 is TGTGCCAGCAGCCACTCCGGGACACGGAAATTTGGGGACACTGAAGCTTTCTTT.

About this clonotype itself: Because it lacks the conserved phenylalanine or tryptophan at the end, this CDR3 is likely a read error. V usage is TRBV11-2 and J usage is TRBJ2-5; 10 bases match TRBD2. The germline CDR1 and CDR2 sequences are SGHAT and FQNNGV. This CDR3 comprises 18 residues. V lost 0 bases, J lost 6 bases, and 13 bases stayed unmatched. CDR3 in DNA: TGTGCCAGCAGCTTAGATCCGTGGTCTAGCGGGGGAGGACAGACCCAGTACATC. Its translation is CASSLDPWSSGGGQTQYI.

On this clonotype: One end of the junction is discordant with germline, which a read error may explain. The V and J genes are TRBV29-1 and TRBJ2-5, with TRBD1 matching over 11 bases. This CDR3 is 15 amino acids long. Germline CDR1 and CDR2: SQVTM and ANQGSEA. DNA for the CDR3: TGCAGCTTTGAAGCGGACAGGGGGCGGGCAGAGACCCAGTACTTC. Translating it yields CSFEADRGRAETQYF. Looking up the rest from reference TRBV29-1 and TRBJ2-5 gives the full variable domain: SAVISQKPSRDICQRGTSLTIQCQVDSQVTMMFWYRQQPGQSLTLIATANQGSEATYESGFVIDKFPISRPNLTFSTLTVSNMSPEDSSIYLCSFEADRGRAETQYFGPGTRLLVL.

The chain has TRBV29-1 and TRBJ2-3; D perhaps matches TRBD1 (6 bases). The CDR3 has 14 amino acids. Germline-derived CDR1 and CDR2 are SQVTM and ANQGSEA. The V and J ends lost 7 bases and 1 base respectively, with 15 bases between them. In DNA, the CDR3 is TGCAGCGCTGCGGCAACAGGGTGCACAGATACGCAGTATTTT. This codes for CSAAATGCTDTQYF.

As concerns this clonotype: At one end the junction does not follow the germline gene, possibly because of a read error. The chain employs TRBV4-1 and TRBJ2-3; TRBD1 is a possible D gene (6 bases). The DNA end lines up better with TRBJ1-5; the J call may be wrong. The CDR3 loop spans 15 amino acids. The germline gives CDR1 MGHRA, CDR2 YSYEKL. The CDR3 region is CTSSQVGGHTDTQHF. CDR3 bases: TGCACCAGCAGCCAAGTTGGGGGCCACACAGATACGCAGCATTTT.

On this clonotype itself: One end of the junction fails to match germline, which may point to a read error. DNA for the CDR3: TGCAACGTTGAAGTGATGCAGGGGGCGAGTGAGCAGTTCTTC. Its translation is CNVEVMQGASEQFF. The V and J genes are TRBV29-1 and TRBJ2-1; TRBD1 matches at 8 bases. Germline V CDR1 and CDR2: SQVTM, ANQGSEA. This CDR3 spans 14 amino acids.

This clonotype appeared many times. This chain uses TRBV5-1 with TRBJ1-3; maybe TRBD1 (6 bases). V lost 2 bases to trimming and J lost 4 bases, with 10 bases between them. Germline V gene sequence: CDR1 SGHRS, CDR2 YFSETQ. This CDR3 is built from 14 residues. CDR3 in DNA: TGCGCCAGCAGCTTACAGGGATCAGGAAACACCATATATTTT. Translated: CASSLQGSGNTIYF.

Details on this clonotype: Since the CDR3 does not end with the conserved phenylalanine or tryptophan, this likely comes from a read error. Because the CDR3's place on the DNA is in doubt, the DNA is left out and the CDR3 is given as listed by TCRdb. The chain has TRBV11-2 and TRBJ2-7; whether TRBD1, the table's D call, matches the DNA was not checked. Germline V gives CDR1 SGHAT, CDR2 FQNNGV. Termini included, the CDR3 measures 13 amino acids. CDR3 sequence reads: CASSFDRVYEQHL.

The rearrangement joins TRBV11-2 to TRBJ2-3, with D perhaps matching TRBD1 (5 bases). The end of the DNA fits TRBJ1-5 better, so the J call may be wrong. The CDR3 has 13 residues. CDR1 is SGHAT, CDR2 FQNNGV, per germline. CDR3 protein: CAVTSGKTDTQHF. CDR3 coding DNA: TGTGCCGTAACGAGCGGGAAGACAGATACGCAGCATTTT.

A word on this clonotype: One end of the junction does not line up with germline, which may come from a read error. This chain links TRBV11-2 with TRBJ2-2; D is ambiguous. CDR1 and CDR2 (germline): SGHAT, FQNNGV. The CDR3 has 15 residues. The CDR3: CAGSFLGANTGELFF. DNA for the CDR3: TGTGCCGGCAGTTTTCTTGGAGCGAACACCGGGGAGCTGTTTTTT.

This clonotype was detected many times. V and J are TRBV6-6 and TRBJ2-3; no reliable D call. CDR1 MNHNY and CDR2 SVGAGI come from the germline V gene (reference sequence). V lost 9 bases and J lost 0, with 16 bases in between. This CDR3 has 15 amino acids. The CDR3 DNA reads TGTGCCAGTGAACAGCAAATAGCTAGCACAGATACGCAGTATTTT. As protein: CASEQQIASTDTQYF.

A note on this clonotype: One junction end disagrees with the germline gene, perhaps due to a read error. The rearrangement links TRBV6-4 to TRBJ2-1; 9 bases align to TRBD2. CDR1 is MRHNA, CDR2 SNTAGT, per germline. The CDR3 covers 15 residues. The CDR3 bases are TGTGCCAACAGTGAGAAAGCGGGAGGCGGTTATGAGCAGTTCTTC. Translation gives CANSEKAGGGYEQFF.

About this clonotype: A much larger clone differs by one base, so this may be a read error. The chain joins TRBV5-1 to TRBJ2-1; D is unresolved. The CDR3 has 15 residues. Germline CDR1 SGHRS, CDR2 YFSETQ. The CDR3 DNA follows: TGCGCCAGCAGCTTGGACGGGCCTCACTACATTGAGCAGTTCTTC. Translation: CASSLDGPHYIEQFF.

Concerning this clonotype: One end of the junction is discordant with germline, which a read error may explain. V and J are TRBV9 and TRBJ2-6; perhaps TRBD2 as D (6 bases). CDR1 is SGDLS and CDR2 is YYNGEE in the germline V gene. This CDR3 is 20 amino acids long. CDR3 sequence: CAGSGPKPGVIRSGVNVLTF. In nucleotides, the CDR3 is TGTGCCGGCAGCGGACCTAAACCGGGAGTGATTAGGTCTGGGGTCAACGTCCTGACTTTC.

Comment on this clonotype: This may arise from a read error, as a much more abundant clone is one base away. Since no conserved phenylalanine or tryptophan closes the CDR3, a read error is the likely cause. This chain joins TRBV28 and TRBJ2-5; D call uncertain. The CDR3 sequence is 15 residues long. The V gene lost 1 base and the J gene lost 2 bases, with 11 bases spanning the gap. Germline CDR1 reads MDHEN; CDR2 reads SYDVKM. The CDR3 DNA is TGTGCCAGCAGTTTATACATGACACAGCAAGAGACCCAGTACATC. It encodes CASSLYMTQQETQYI.

There are a few counts of this clonotype. The DNA for the CDR3 is TGCAGCGTTGTCGGCCTAGCAGGAAGAGCAGATACGCAGTATTTT. This sequence encodes CSVVGLAGRADTQYF. The J gene is TRBJ2-3, the V gene TRBV29-1, with TRBD2 as a possible D gene (5 bases). The germline V and J ends were trimmed by 4 bases and 4 bases, with 18 bases remaining between them. The V gene's germline CDR1 is SQVTM and CDR2 ANQGSEA. This CDR3 is 15 amino acids long.

For this clonotype: Because it lacks the conserved phenylalanine or tryptophan at the end, this CDR3 is likely a read error. V gene TRBV11-2 combines with J gene TRBJ2-5, with D unresolved. This CDR3 has 15 amino acids. Germline V lookup: CDR1 SGHAT, CDR2 FQNNGV. CDR3 bases: TGTGTCAGCAGCTTAGAAACGGGCAGTCGAGAGACCCAGTACCTC. Amino acids: CVSSLETGSRETQYL.

To note about this clonotype: A single base separates this from a much larger clone, so it may be a read error. V and J are TRBV7-9 and TRBJ2-5; no clear D. The CDR3 has 13 amino acids. Looked up from germline, CDR1 is SEHNR and CDR2 is FQNEAQ (reference sequence). V was clipped by 4 bases and J by 6 bases, with 12 bases between them. CDR3 nucleotide sequence: TGTGCCAGCAGCTGGGTTGTCGGAAAGACCCAGTACTTC. Translated, it gives CASSWVVGKTQYF. The whole variable domain, filled in from reference TRBV7-9 and TRBJ2-5, reads DTGVSQNPRHKITKRGQNVTFRCDPISEHNRLYWYRQTLGQGPEFLTYFQNEAQLEKSRLLSDRFSAERPKGSFSTLEIQRTEQGDSAMYLCASSWVVGKTQYFGPGTRLLVL.

A remark on this clonotype: The junction differs from germline at one of its ends, possibly a read error. V is TRBV6-6 and J is TRBJ2-7; D unresolved. CDR1 is MNHNY, CDR2 SVGAGI, per germline (reference sequence). This CDR3 has 14 residues. The CDR3 here is CASSYSTLAHERYF. CDR3 coding DNA: TGTGCCAGCAGTTACTCGACGCTGGCCCACGAGCGGTACTTC.

The chain combines TRBV6-4 with TRBJ1-2; 7 bases are a match to TRBD1. CDR3 length equals 15 residues. The germline V gene has CDR1 MRHNA and CDR2 SNTAGT. The J segment lost 7 bases and the V segment lost 3 bases, leaving 11 bases of the junction unmatched. The CDR3 is CASSDSPGGSGGYTF. CDR3 nucleotides: TGTGCCAGCAGTGATTCACCAGGGGGGTCAGGTGGCTACACCTTC.

In regard to this clonotype: This may be a read error: a much more frequent sequence differs by one nucleotide. Here the CDR3 reads CASSHNCGVSSYEQYF. CDR3 in DNA: TGTGCCAGCAGCCACAACTGCGGCGTGAGCTCCTACGAGCAGTACTTC. V usage is TRBV21-1 and J usage is TRBJ2-7. TRBV21-1 is a listed pseudogene. There are 16 residues in the CDR3.

To note about this clonotype: The junction departs from the called germline gene at one end, perhaps through a read error. V usage is TRBV10-1 and J usage is TRBJ2-3, with D possibly called TRBD1 or TRBD2 (5 bases each). From germline, CDR1 is WNHNN and CDR2 SYGVQD (reference sequence). The CDR3 length is 16 residues. The CDR3 is CASSERGRGSTDAQYF. The CDR3 bases are TGCGCCAGCAGTGAGCGAGGACGGGGCTCCACAGATGCGCAGTATTTT.

On this clonotype: One end of the junction is discordant with germline, which a read error may explain. The chain is built from TRBV7-8 and TRBJ2-1, with D hard to call. Germline lookup yields CDR1 SGHVS and CDR2 FQNEAQ. The CDR3 extends over 18 amino acids. CDR3 nucleotides: TGTGCCAGCAGCCCGCTTAGAGGCTCAACGGTCTCCTACAATGGGCAGTTCTTC. Translated, it gives CASSPLRGSTVSYNGQFF.

In the case of this clonotype: Relative to the germline gene, one junction end is altered; a read error may explain this. This chain connects TRBV12-3 or TRBV12-4 to TRBJ2-2, with D tentatively TRBD2 (5 bases). CDR3 size: 11 residues. CDR3 protein: CASLRPWELYF. In DNA form, the CDR3 reads TGTGCCAGCCTCCGTCCCTGGGAGCTGTATTTT.